This T cell receptor beta chain was identified during a study of T cells in women clearing cervical HPV infection. Germline CDR1 is GTSNPN and CDR2 is SVGIG (reference sequence). This CDR3 spans 15 amino acids. Unmatched junction bases numbered 15, after V lost 4 bases and J lost 9 bases. Cervical HPV DNA detected by MY09/MY11 PCR, typed by dot-blot. Study conclusions and caveats: Cases carried less TRBV6-7 than controls: about 0.1% versus 0.15%. Repertoire richness, not evenness, was significantly elevated in CIN3+ cases versus controls.

TCR beta CDR3 amplified by multiplex PCR from roughly 1,300 ng genomic DNA. The assay was immunoSEQ multiplex PCR, and TCRdb's table has in-frame clones only and misses some. The sample has approximately 35,000 clones, and its top ten clones hold 7.5% to 10%. About this clone: Its antigen remains unknown. The CDR3 end lies 3 residues beyond the end of the read and is filled in from the germline J gene.

Sequenced sample: blood buffy coat. The rearrangement joins TRBV30 to TRBJ2-1, with 7 positions matching TRBD2. This receptor was taken from a woman between 18 and 70 years old with a cervical HPV16 infection that either progressed to CIN3+ or cleared (not recorded which). Partial CDR3 DNA: TGTGCCTGGAACTCGGCGGGAGTGATGTCGGGTGAG. Translating it yields CAWNSAGVMSGE. From start to end, the CDR3 is CAWNSAGVMSGEQFF.